The TCR beta chain described here comes from a study of T cell changes during pregnancy in multiple sclerosis (dated by TCRdb to about 2019). With respect to the entire study: Changes in the T cell repertoire over the course of pregnancy were examined in this study in women with multiple sclerosis.

Notes on this clone: Its antigen remains undetermined. Nothing much larger sits one base from this clone, and base qualities are not available.

The CDR3 goes from the cysteine to the phenylalanine over 13 residues. CDR3 DNA is the only sequence kept; it has 39 bases, read in frame from the first base. V and J lose 5 bases and 2 bases, and a span of 12 bases separates them. The germline V gene provides CDR1 SQVTM and CDR2 ANQGSEA. Libraries were constructed by the immunoSEQ multiplex PCR assay. TCRdb's version of the immuneACCESS table is confined to in-frame rearrangements and falls short of the full clone set. An unresolved V gene accounts for under half of the shortfall where checked; the remainder is of unknown origin. The sample includes tens of thousands of clones, with about nine tenths observed a single time. In total, the top ten clones hold 0.5% of the sample.

The receptor was derived from a female donor with multiple sclerosis, enrolled in a pregnancy study. The receptor chain draws on TRBV29-1 and TRBJ1-1; matching of 5 bases hints at TRBD1 as the D gene. The sample in question was CD4+ T cells from peripheral blood mononuclear cells, obtained in the third trimester of pregnancy. Here the CDR3 is given as CSVRGTPNTEAFF. The DNA sequence follows: TGCAGCGTTCGGGGGACCCCCAACACTGAAGCTTTCTTT.